Below are 10 T cell receptor beta chains sequenced from a single sample in a study of T cell changes during pregnancy in multiple sclerosis (dated by TCRdb to the late 2010s). The library relied on the immunoSEQ multiplex PCR assay. TCRdb stores this immuneACCESS table with in-frame sequences only. Part of the clones is absent; in the studies checked, under half of the shortfall reflects unresolved V genes, and no reason is known for the rest. Across this sample there are roughly 110,000 clones, with 92% seen only once. The ten largest account for less than 0.9% of the sample. This specimen consisted of peripheral blood, obtained in the third trimester of pregnancy. The receptors stem from a female donor in good health, enrolled as a control in a pregnancy study.

CDR3 in DNA: TGTGCCAGCAGCCGAGACAGCCTACAAGAGACCCAGTACTTC. Protein sequence: CASSRDSLQETQYF. V and J are TRBV7-8 and TRBJ2-5; a weak D match, TRBD1 (5 bases). Germline V lookup: CDR1 SGHVS, CDR2 FQNEAQ. The CDR3 is 14 residues long. Trimming removed 5 bases from V and 2 bases from J, with 12 bases in between.

The V and J genes are TRBV19 and TRBJ1-6, with D maybe TRBD1 (5 bases). Germline lookup yields CDR1 LNHDA and CDR2 SQIVND (reference sequence). The CDR3 totals 12 residues. V was pared by 8 bases and J by 9 bases, with 11 bases between. DNA of the CDR3: TGTGCCAGTGGAAAGGGGATTTCACCCCTCCACTTT. This codes for CASGKGISPLHF.

This sequence joins TRBV2 and TRBJ2-3; 8 bases fit TRBD1. CDR1 is SNHLY, CDR2 FYNNEI, per germline. The V and J ends lost 3 bases and 4 bases, in that order; junction bases with no gene match: 6. This CDR3 is built from 15 residues. The CDR3, as DNA: TGTGCCAGCAGTGAGCAGGGGGCAAGGTCAGATACGCAGTATTTT. Translated: CASSEQGARSDTQYF.

The chain carries TRBV19 and TRBJ2-2; 11 bases are a match to TRBD1. The CDR3 consists of 17 residues. The J segment lost 5 bases and the V segment lost 5 bases, leaving 10 bases of the junction unmatched. Germline-derived CDR1 and CDR2 are LNHDA and SQIVND (reference sequence). CDR3 sequence: CASSPTRGTGGTGELFF. The DNA of the CDR3 is TGTGCCAGTAGTCCAACCCGGGGGACAGGGGGAACCGGGGAGCTGTTTTTT.

The V call is TRBV6-6, the J call TRBJ1-2; possibly TRBD1 for D (6 bases). The germline CDR1 and CDR2 sequences are MNHNY and SVGAGI (reference sequence). This CDR3 has 12 amino acids. V lost 4 bases to trimming and J lost 8 bases, with 11 bases between them. The CDR3 DNA is TGTGCCAGCAGTTCGGACAGTAGGGGCTACACCTTC. It specifies CASSSDSRGYTF.

This chain joins TRBV11-3 and TRBJ1-1; tentative D call: TRBD1 (5 bases). CDR3 length: 13 residues. With 5 bases removed from V and 2 bases from J, the gap between germline ends came to 9 bases. Germline CDR1 and CDR2: SGHNT and YENEEA. The CDR3 DNA reads as TGTGCCAGCAGCCCGGGGGGAAACACTGAAGCTTTCTTT. This sequence encodes CASSPGGNTEAFF.

The chain links TRBV7-9 to TRBJ1-2, with 10 bases that match TRBD1. This CDR3 has 14 residues. In germline, CDR1 is SEHNR, CDR2 FQNEAQ (reference sequence). V shed 5 bases, J shed 2 bases, and the junction held 2 bases outside the gene matches. DNA of the CDR3: TGTGCCAGCAGCGGGACAGGGGAGAACTATGGCTACACCTTC. As protein: CASSGTGENYGYTF.

This clone was observed once. The genes are TRBV7-9 and TRBJ1-1, with 8 bases identical to TRBD1. Per germline, CDR1 SEHNR and CDR2 FQNEAQ (reference sequence). Trimming at V came to 3 bases and at J to 1 base, leaving 1 base not matched to a gene. This CDR3 is built from 14 residues. DNA of the CDR3: TGTGCCAGCAGCTTGGGACAGGCGAACACTGAAGCTTTCTTT. This gives the protein CASSLGQANTEAFF.

The genes are TRBV4-1 and TRBJ1-6; D perhaps matches TRBD1 (6 bases). CDR3 size: 15 residues. Germline V gene data show CDR1 as MGHRA and CDR2 as YSYEKL. Trimming shortened V by 2 bases and J by 5 bases, and 10 bases separated the two germline ends. The chain's CDR3 is CASSQNGQNNSPLHF. The CDR3 coding sequence is TGCGCCAGCAGCCAAAATGGACAGAATAATTCACCCCTCCACTTT.

This rearrangement joins TRBV7-9 to TRBJ1-2, with TRBD1 as a possible D gene (6 bases). CDR1 is SEHNR, CDR2 FQNEAQ, per germline (reference sequence). The ends were cut back, 0 bases at V and 3 bases at J, with 17 bases in the middle. CDR3 size: 17 residues. The CDR3 sequence is CASSLAGRGRQDYGYTF. As DNA, the CDR3 is TGTGCCAGCAGCTTAGCGGGGCGGGGGAGACAGGACTATGGCTACACCTTC.